The entry below gives a single T cell receptor beta chain sequence along with its context. The antigen this receptor binds is unknown. No much larger clone exists at a distance of one base, and base qualities are not known. The CDR3 regions of human TCRbeta chains were analyzed by immunosequencing. Under the source paper's analysis protocol: TCRs in the repertoires were matched against a reference library of SARS-CoV-2-specific TCRs that had been generated with the MIRA antigen-specificity platform. Breadth was defined as the fraction of unique TCRs that were SARS-CoV-2-associated. Depth was defined as the fraction of total T cells that were SARS-CoV-2-associated. Each spike-specific TCR was assigned to its reactive spike region and to a CD4 or CD8 class using the MIRA data. Log10-transformed breadth and depth values were compared by one-way ANOVA with Sidak's multiple comparisons tests. In its TCRdb copy, this immuneACCESS table keeps in-frame sequences only and misses some clones. Where compared with another copy, unresolved V genes explain less than half of these, and the others have no known cause. V and J calls and clone size are as listed in that table; D and trimming were resolved from the DNA. In all, the sample holds about 150,000 clones, and 90% of those were seen once. 18% of the sample is held by the ten biggest clonotypes.

Taken with the paper, the label for time point translates to: baseline before first vaccination. Samples from vaccinated people were obtained from the UK trials COV001 and COV002, which included a single-blind randomized controlled phase 2/3 trial of AZD1222 (ChAdOx1 nCoV-19) in healthy adults. For TCRbeta chain sequencing, PBMC samples from trial participants were taken at day 0 and at day 28 after the second dose. This entry is derived from a study of T cell responses to AZD1222 COVID-19 vaccine (dated by TCRdb to the early 2020s). Study-level background: AZD1222 recipients with second doses at about 4 weeks or about 12 weeks were pooled, because spike-specific TCR depth and breadth did not differ between schedules. A total of 233 trial participants underwent TCR sequencing, of whom about 210 received two doses of AZD1222 and about 25 received two doses of the MenACWY control vaccine. Trial participants were enrolled by age into 18-55, 56-69 and 70-plus year subgroups, with about 150, 28 and 57 TCR-sequenced participants respectively.

V sheds 2 bases and J sheds 8 bases, leaving 18 bases between their ends. CDR1 GTSNPN and CDR2 SVGIG are derived from the germline V gene (reference sequence). Counted from cysteine to phenylalanine, this CDR3 has 15 amino acids. Just CDR3 DNA is preserved here, 45 bases in frame from base 1. Study-wide findings and limitations: Epitopes outside the regions mutated in the B.1.351 and B.1.1.7 variants were reportedly recognized by nearly half of the unique spike-specific TCRs. Because no day 14 peak-response samples were available, repertoires were characterized only after the peak T cell response. The vaccine-associated CD4 TCRs covered the entire spike protein, and the dominant responses fell in regions 160-218 and 743-854. Spike-specific TCR breadth and depth rose significantly after two AZD1222 doses compared with day 0 and with MenACWY recipients. Conclusions about previously exposed vaccinees are limited, since just five to seven AZD1222 recipients were seropositive for SARS-CoV-2 at baseline. Most participants were white British and females outnumbered males, and the authors suggested that clonal diversity may have been underestimated. In the small 56-69-year group, the increase in depth fell short of significance, most likely because of low power.

Here the chain combines TRBV30 and TRBJ1-4; D gene: possibly TRBD1, on 6 matching bases. The material was peripheral blood, obtained on day 0 of AZD1222 vaccination. The clonotype comes from an adult in good health. The DNA sequence is TGTGCCTGGAGTTCCGGGCAGGGGCTGGGGGAAAAACTGTTTTTT. Its coded protein is CAWSSGQGLGEKLFF. The full variable domain, with segments outside the CDR3 supplied by the reference TRBV30 and TRBJ1-4 proteins, appears as SQTIHQWPATLVQPVGSPLSLECTVEGTSNPNLYWYRQAAGRGLQLLFYSVGIGQISSEVPQNLSASRPQDRQFILSSKKLLLSDSGFYLCAWSSGQGLGEKLFFGSGTQLSVL.